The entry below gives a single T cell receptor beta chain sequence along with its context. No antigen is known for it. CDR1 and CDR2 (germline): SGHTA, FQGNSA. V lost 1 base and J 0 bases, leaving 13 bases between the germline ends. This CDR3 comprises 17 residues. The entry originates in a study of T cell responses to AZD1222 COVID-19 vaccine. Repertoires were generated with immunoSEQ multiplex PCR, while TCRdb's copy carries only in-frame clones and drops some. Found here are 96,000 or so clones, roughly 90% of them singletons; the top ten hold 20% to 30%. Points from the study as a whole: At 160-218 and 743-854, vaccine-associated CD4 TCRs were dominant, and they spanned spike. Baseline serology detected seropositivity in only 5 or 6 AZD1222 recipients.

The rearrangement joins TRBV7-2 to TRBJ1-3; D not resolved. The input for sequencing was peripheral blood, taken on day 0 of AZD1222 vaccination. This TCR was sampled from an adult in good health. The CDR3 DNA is TGTGCCAGCAGCTTAGTCCTACCGACTGACTCTGGAAACACCATATATTTT. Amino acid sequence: CASSLVLPTDSGNTIYF.